This T cell receptor beta chain was observed in a study of blood T cell repertoires in COVID-19. In the original analysis: Amplification of reference gene primers provided the estimated nucleated cell counts. TCRdb's table, derived via immunoSEQ multiplex PCR, lists solely in-frame clones and lacks some. Clone size and the V and J calls come from that table; the DNA yielded D and trimming. Of around 63,000 clones in the sample, 88% are singletons; the top ten hold 15% to 20%. Germline V gene lookup returns CDR1 SGHRS and CDR2 YFSETQ. The V gene end was trimmed by 0 bases and the J gene end by 4 bases; junction bases not matched to a gene: 3. The length of the CDR3 is 16 residues.

Sequences were obtained from peripheral blood. The genes are TRBV5-1 and TRBJ2-1, with TRBD2 identical over 11 bases. The receptor was derived from a woman aged 80 or over with active COVID-19. CDR3 amino acids: CASSLVLAGGYNEQFF. In nucleotides, the CDR3 is TGCGCCAGCAGCTTGGTTTTAGCGGGGGGGTACAATGAGCAGTTCTTC.